This TCR beta chain appears in the sequencing data of a study of blood T cell repertoires in COVID-19. Study-level background: Nucleic acid was either cDNA or gDNA, and it came from T cells, B-cell-depleted T cells, or PBMCs.

Some clones are missing from TCRdb's copy, which holds only in-frame ones; the method was immunoSEQ multiplex PCR. The sample has more than 300,000 clones, roughly nine tenths seen once. A case of COVID-19 had been met by exposed participants within 2 weeks before study entry. CDR3 length equals 14 residues. Trimming at V came to 5 bases and at J to 4 bases, leaving 7 bases not matched to a gene. The germline gives CDR1 LNHDA, CDR2 SQIVND (reference sequence). The sequenced material came from PBMCs or T cells enriched from blood (not recorded which). The chain has TRBV19 and TRBJ1-1, with 7 bases identical to TRBD1. The sequence was obtained from a woman between 35 and 50 years old who had been exposed to COVID-19. CDR3 nucleotides: TGTGCCAGTAGTCTAGGGACAGTCTCCACTGAAGCTTTCTTT. Translated, it gives CASSLGTVSTEAFF.